The sequence of this T cell receptor beta chain was determined in a study of control samples from healthy donors and cancer patients. This clone has more than one count but fewer than ten. Profiled with immunoSEQ multiplex PCR; TCRdb holds only in-frame clones, not every one. The sample shows 170,000 or so clones, 91% of them seen only once. Germline V lookup: CDR1 SEHNR, CDR2 FQNEAQ (reference sequence). Trimming shortened V by 6 bases and J by 2 bases, and 3 bases separated the two germline ends. This CDR3 contains 11 residues. The chain joins TRBV7-9 to TRBJ2-3; no clear D. Input material: blood. The sequence was collected from a woman in her thirties or forties in good health. The CDR3 spells CASRPTDTQYF. The CDR3 bases are TGTGCCAGCAGACCCACAGATACGCAGTATTTT.